This is a list of T cell receptor beta chains from one sample in a study of regulatory and conventional T cells in RAG deficiency. Sequenced by immunoSEQ multiplex PCR; TCRdb stores in-frame clones only, minus some. The sample lists approximately 30,000 clones, 90% to 97% occurring once. The same specimen was also included in a second study, on regulatory T cells.

Sequencing input: CD25- CD4+ T cells sorted from blood. The source of these receptors is a human donor in good health. CDR3s include the opening cysteine and the closing phenylalanine or tryptophan. Each record gives: D gene, J gene, V gene, clone size, CDR3 protein, CDR3 DNA. D genes are given only for firm matches. Size is omitted from some rows. Given values are once, few, many or a class for expanded clones.

d_call: .; j_call: TRBJ2-7; v_call: TRBV30; clone_size: .; cdr3_aa: CAWSSTSRGYEQYF; cdr3_nt: TGTGCCTGGAGCTCGACTAGTAGGGGCTACGAGCAGTACTTC
d_call: .; j_call: TRBJ2-2; v_call: TRBV10-1; clone_size: once; cdr3_aa: CAGNRDILTGELFF; cdr3_nt: TGCGCCGGCAACCGGGACATCCTCACCGGGGAGCTGTTTTTT
d_call: .; j_call: TRBJ1-3; v_call: TRBV7-2; clone_size: .; cdr3_aa: CASSFTEVPSGNTIYF; cdr3_nt: TGTGCCAGCAGCTTTACAGAAGTTCCCTCTGGAAACACCATATATTTT
d_call: .; j_call: TRBJ2-6; v_call: TRBV19; clone_size: .; cdr3_aa: CASTHLEGYGSGANVLTF; cdr3_nt: TGTGCCAGTACCCACCTGGAGGGTTATGGCTCTGGGGCCAACGTCCTGACTTTC
d_call: .; j_call: TRBJ1-6; v_call: TRBV13; clone_size: .; cdr3_aa: CASSRGGQDSPLHF; cdr3_nt: TGTGCCAGCAGCCGCGGGGGGCAGGATTCCCCCCTCCACTTT
d_call: TRBD2; j_call: TRBJ2-7; v_call: TRBV12-5; clone_size: .; cdr3_aa: CASGLSLAVYEQYF; cdr3_nt: TGTGCTAGTGGTTTGTCACTAGCGGTCTACGAGCAGTACTTC
d_call: .; j_call: TRBJ2-5; v_call: TRBV7-9; clone_size: .; cdr3_aa: CASSQGLGETQYF; cdr3_nt: TGTGCCAGCAGCCAGGGCCTTGGGGAGACCCAGTACTTC
d_call: TRBD2; j_call: TRBJ2-4; v_call: TRBV4-1; clone_size: .; cdr3_aa: CASSQPTSGRGLAKNIQYF; cdr3_nt: TGCGCCAGCAGCCAACCGACTAGCGGGAGAGGGCTAGCCAAAAACATTCAGTACTTC
d_call: TRBD2; j_call: TRBJ2-5; v_call: TRBV9; clone_size: .; cdr3_aa: CASSASLAGGSQETQYF; cdr3_nt: TGTGCCAGCAGCGCCTCTCTAGCGGGAGGGTCCCAAGAGACCCAGTACTTC
d_call: .; j_call: TRBJ1-6; v_call: TRBV10-3; clone_size: .; cdr3_aa: CAISGNTGTMGPLHF; cdr3_nt: TGTGCCATCAGTGGTAACACAGGTACAATGGGACCCCTCCACTTT
d_call: .; j_call: TRBJ1-2; v_call: TRBV7-2; clone_size: .; cdr3_aa: CASSLDRLGGYTF; cdr3_nt: TGTGCCAGCAGCTTAGACCGGCTAGGTGGCTACACCTTC
d_call: TRBD1; j_call: TRBJ1-5; v_call: TRBV5-1; clone_size: .; cdr3_aa: CASSLEGTGGQPQHF; cdr3_nt: TGCGCCAGCAGCTTGGAGGGGACAGGGGGACAGCCCCAGCATTTT
d_call: .; j_call: TRBJ2-7; v_call: TRBV29-1; clone_size: .; cdr3_aa: CSARNTLGGYEQYF; cdr3_nt: TGCAGCGCCCGTAATACTCTAGGGGGTTACGAGCAGTACTTC
d_call: .; j_call: TRBJ2-3; v_call: TRBV19; clone_size: .; cdr3_aa: CASKRRGTDTQYF; cdr3_nt: TGTGCCAGTAAGAGGCGGGGCACAGATACGCAGTATTTT
d_call: .; j_call: TRBJ2-2; v_call: TRBV5-1; clone_size: .; cdr3_aa: CASSLSGGTNTGELFF; cdr3_nt: TGCGCCAGCAGCTTGTCGGGGGGCACTAACACCGGGGAGCTGTTTTTT
d_call: TRBD2; j_call: TRBJ2-7; v_call: TRBV6-1; clone_size: .; cdr3_aa: CASSDRTSGGASEQYF; cdr3_nt: TGTGCCAGCAGTGATAGGACTAGCGGGGGGGCCTCCGAGCAGTACTTC
d_call: TRBD1; j_call: TRBJ2-5; v_call: TRBV7-2; clone_size: once; cdr3_aa: CASSIDRGETQYF; cdr3_nt: TGTGCCAGCAGCATAGACAGGGGGGAGACCCAGTACTTC
d_call: TRBD2; j_call: TRBJ2-3; v_call: TRBV11-3; clone_size: .; cdr3_aa: CASSPRTSGARDTQYF; cdr3_nt: TGTGCCAGCAGCCCCCGGACTAGCGGGGCCCGAGATACGCAGTATTTT
d_call: TRBD2; j_call: TRBJ2-7; v_call: TRBV9; clone_size: .; cdr3_aa: CASSASSGSGYEQYF; cdr3_nt: TGTGCCAGCAGCGCATCTAGCGGGAGTGGGTACGAGCAGTACTTC
d_call: .; j_call: TRBJ1-1; v_call: TRBV15; clone_size: .; cdr3_aa: CATSRDGLGEAFF; cdr3_nt: TGTGCCACCAGCAGAGATGGTCTAGGTGAAGCTTTCTTT
d_call: .; j_call: TRBJ2-7; v_call: TRBV18; clone_size: .; cdr3_aa: CASSPRTGNSYEQYF; cdr3_nt: TGTGCCAGCTCACCACGGACGGGAAACTCCTACGAGCAGTACTTC
d_call: .; j_call: TRBJ2-7; v_call: TRBV11-2; clone_size: .; cdr3_aa: CASSGTQGTYEQYF; cdr3_nt: TGTGCCAGCAGCGGTACACAGGGAACCTACGAGCAGTACTTC
d_call: .; j_call: TRBJ1-2; v_call: TRBV19; clone_size: .; cdr3_aa: CASTRTKNYGYTF; cdr3_nt: TGTGCCAGTACCCGTACAAAGAACTATGGCTACACCTTC
d_call: TRBD2; j_call: TRBJ2-1; v_call: TRBV6-5; clone_size: .; cdr3_aa: CASSYGLAGVRDGQFF; cdr3_nt: TGTGCCAGCAGTTACGGCCTAGCGGGAGTTAGGGATGGGCAGTTCTTC
d_call: .; j_call: TRBJ2-7; v_call: TRBV5-5; clone_size: .; cdr3_aa: CASALPGVDEQYF; cdr3_nt: TGTGCCAGCGCTCTCCCCGGGGTGGACGAGCAGTACTTC
d_call: TRBD1; j_call: TRBJ2-7; v_call: TRBV27; clone_size: .; cdr3_aa: CASSSTGAYEQYF; cdr3_nt: TGTGCCAGCAGTTCGACAGGGGCCTACGAGCAGTACTTC
d_call: .; j_call: TRBJ1-6; v_call: TRBV6-5; clone_size: .; cdr3_aa: CASSYQTGVRSPLHF; cdr3_nt: TGTGCCAGCAGTTACCAAACAGGTGTACGGTCACCCCTCCACTTT
d_call: .; j_call: TRBJ1-5; v_call: TRBV30; clone_size: .; cdr3_aa: CAWRRGVNQPQHF; cdr3_nt: TGTGCCTGGAGACGGGGGGTCAATCAGCCCCAGCATTTT
d_call: .; j_call: TRBJ2-2; v_call: TRBV7-6; clone_size: .; cdr3_aa: CASSILDRFGTSTGELFF; cdr3_nt: TGTGCCAGCAGCATTCTGGACAGGTTTGGGACTAGTACCGGGGAGCTGTTTTTT
d_call: .; j_call: TRBJ2-3; v_call: TRBV5-1; clone_size: once; cdr3_aa: CASSLAPGTITDTQYF; cdr3_nt: TGCGCCAGCAGCTTGGCACCGGGAACTATCACAGATACGCAGTATTTT
d_call: TRBD1; j_call: TRBJ2-7; v_call: TRBV7-2; clone_size: .; cdr3_aa: CASSLEQGIYEQYF; cdr3_nt: TGTGCCAGCAGCTTAGAACAGGGGATTTACGAGCAGTACTTC
d_call: TRBD2; j_call: TRBJ2-1; v_call: TRBV12-5; clone_size: once; cdr3_aa: CASGLRASGYNEQFF; cdr3_nt: TGTGCTAGTGGTTTGCGGGCTAGCGGCTACAATGAGCAGTTCTTC
d_call: .; j_call: TRBJ1-6; v_call: TRBV5-8; clone_size: .; cdr3_aa: CASSLVQGSSYNSPLHF; cdr3_nt: TGTGCCAGCAGCTTGGTGCAGGGGAGCTCCTATAATTCCCCCCTCCACTTT
d_call: TRBD1; j_call: TRBJ1-2; v_call: TRBV18; clone_size: .; cdr3_aa: CASSSGQGDGYTF; cdr3_nt: TGTGCCAGCTCAAGCGGACAGGGCGATGGCTACACCTTC
d_call: TRBD2; j_call: TRBJ2-5; v_call: TRBV27; clone_size: .; cdr3_aa: CASRILAGGRGETQYF; cdr3_nt: TGTGCCAGCAGAATCTTAGCGGGGGGCCGAGGAGAGACCCAGTACTTC
d_call: .; j_call: TRBJ2-1; v_call: TRBV6-1; clone_size: .; cdr3_aa: CASNYRGLYNEQFF; cdr3_nt: TGTGCCAGCAATTACAGGGGACTCTACAATGAGCAGTTCTTC
d_call: TRBD1; j_call: TRBJ1-5; v_call: TRBV19; clone_size: .; cdr3_aa: CASRGQGPNQPQHF; cdr3_nt: TGTGCCAGTAGAGGACAGGGACCCAATCAGCCCCAGCATTTT